One and the same sample provided the 30 T cell receptor beta chains below, sequenced in a study of blood T cells in healthy people across ages. Combining a sample-barcoded 5' primer with a J-beta primer mix, a second PCR ran for roughly 7 to 11 cycles. TCRdb fed the 5' RACE reads into MiXCR, producing one record per CDR3 protein. This table holds 1,500,000 or so distinct CDR3 sequences, roughly 43% found once. The material sequenced was blood. These receptors all stem from a woman between 18 and 30 years old in good health.

The chain joins TRBV7-2 to TRBJ2-1, with 7 bases matching TRBD2. The V segment lost 3 bases and the J segment 4 bases; nucleotides outside the gene matches: 6. Germline CDR1 is SGHTA and CDR2 is FQGNSA. The CDR3 covers 15 residues. The CDR3 DNA reads as TGTGCCAGCAGCTTTCACCAGCGGGGTTACAATGAGCAGTTCTTC. Encoded protein: CASSFHQRGYNEQFF.

The chain has TRBV29-1 and TRBJ2-5, with D perhaps given as TRBD1 or TRBD2 (5 bases each). V was pared by 5 bases and J by 4 bases, with 11 bases between. The CDR3 sequence is 12 residues long. Germline CDR1 is SQVTM and CDR2 is ANQGSEA. This chain's CDR3 is CSVLDGGETQYF. For the CDR3, the DNA is TGCAGCGTTCTGGATGGGGGAGAGACCCAGTACTTC.

This clonotype occurred a few times. J is TRBJ2-1 and V is TRBV13; no reliable D call. CDR3 length: 10 residues. The germline V and J ends were trimmed by 6 bases and 8 bases, with 5 bases remaining between them. From germline, CDR1 is PRHDT and CDR2 FYEKMQ (reference sequence). The CDR3 is CASRAHEQFF. The DNA for the CDR3 is TGTGCCAGCAGGGCCCATGAGCAGTTCTTC.

The rearrangement joins TRBV27 to TRBJ2-7, with TRBD1 identical over 10 bases. Germline V lookup: CDR1 MNHEY, CDR2 SMNVEV (reference sequence). The CDR3 spans 13 residues. V dropped 6 bases and J dropped 5; count of bases not matched to a gene: 4. The CDR3 loop reads CASRPGQGNEQYF. DNA of the CDR3: TGTGCCAGCAGGCCGGGACAGGGGAACGAGCAGTACTTC.

This clonotype was seen more than once but under ten times. This CDR3 is CATSRGANNDYGYTF. The CDR3 DNA sequence: TGTGCCACCAGCAGAGGGGCTAATAATGACTATGGCTACACCTTC. This chain uses TRBV15 with TRBJ1-2, with unresolved D. This CDR3 comprises 15 residues. CDR1 LNHNV and CDR2 YYDKDF come from the germline V gene (reference sequence). Trimming left V 1 base short and J 3 bases short, with 12 bases between.

V gene TRBV5-1 combines with J gene TRBJ2-5; D call uncertain. The germline CDR1 and CDR2 sequences are SGHRS and YFSETQ. V was shortened by 6 bases and J by 1 base, with 13 bases between the two germline ends. The CDR3 length is 14 residues. The CDR3 bases are TGCGCCAGCAAGCTTAGCCCTCCCCAAGAGACCCAGTACTTC. This encodes CASKLSPPQETQYF.

This clonotype was seen more than once but under ten times. The genes are TRBV6-5 and TRBJ1-2; D uncertain. The length of the CDR3 is 11 residues. Germline CDR1 and CDR2: MNHEY and SVGAGI. V lost 9 bases and J lost 8, with 13 bases in between. Here the CDR3 reads CASWSERGYTF. In DNA form, the CDR3 reads TGTGCCAGTTGGTCCGAGCGGGGCTACACCTTC.

The genes are TRBV20-1 and TRBJ1-6; a possible D gene is TRBD1 (5 bases). The CDR3 length is 16 residues. Deletions cut 1 base from V and 7 bases from J, with 17 bases between. The germline V gene has CDR1 DFQATT and CDR2 SNEGSKA (reference sequence). The CDR3 DNA follows: TGCAGTGCTAGAGTTACCGGACGGGGGGGAAATTCACCCCTCCACTTT. This gives the protein CSARVTGRGGNSPLHF.

On this clonotype itself: The junction and the germline gene differ at one end; a read error may be behind it. The chain links TRBV5-1 to TRBJ1-6; TRBD1 agrees at 7 bases. Germline V gene sequence: CDR1 SGHRS, CDR2 YFSETQ. The CDR3 consists of 20 residues. The DNA of the CDR3 is TGCGCCAGTAGCTTGTACGGGACAGATACGTGGGGGTCCTATAATTCACCCCTCCACTTT. Protein: CASSLYGTDTWGSYNSPLHF.

The table lists this clonotype with a few counts. The chain has TRBV29-1 and TRBJ2-2; tentatively, D is TRBD1 (5 bases). Germline CDR1 is SQVTM and CDR2 is ANQGSEA. The V and J ends lost 3 bases and 3 bases respectively, with 11 bases between them. The CDR3 contains 14 residues. For the CDR3, the DNA is TGCAGCGTTGAGGGCCAGGGATACACCGGGGAGCTGTTTTTT. Its protein is CSVEGQGYTGELFF.

Notes on this clonotype: With a much larger clone just one base away, this may be a read error. The chain is built from TRBV11-2 and TRBJ2-3; maybe TRBD2 (6 bases). CDR1 and CDR2 (germline): SGHAT, FQNNGV. This CDR3 comprises 16 residues. The CDR3 DNA sequence: TGTGTCAGCAGCGTTGAACTAGCTGCGGGGTTCAGTACGCAGTATTTT. Translated, it gives CVSSVELAAGFSTQYF. Full variable domain (missing parts from reference TRBV11-2 and TRBJ2-3): EAGVAQSPRYKIIEKRQSVAFWCNPISGHATLYWYQQILGQGPKLLIQFQNNGVVDDSQLPKDRFSAERLKGVDSTLKIQPAKLEDSAVYLCVSSVELAAGFSTQYFGPGTRLTVL.

The chain is built from TRBV4-1 and TRBJ1-5; tentative D call: TRBD1 (5 bases). The CDR3 consists of 19 residues. V gave up 0 bases and J gave up 0 bases, with 18 bases separating them. Germline CDR1 is MGHRA and CDR2 is YSYEKL. CDR3 protein: CASSQDRGRARSSNQPQHF. The CDR3 coding sequence is TGCGCCAGCAGCCAAGATCGGGGCAGGGCTAGGAGTAGCAATCAGCCCCAGCATTTT.

The chain couples TRBV6-2 or TRBV6-3 to TRBJ2-3; no reliable D call. CDR1 MNHEY and CDR2 SVGEGT come from the germline V gene. The ends were cut back, 7 bases at V and 4 bases at J, with 15 bases in the middle. The CDR3 length is 14 residues. The CDR3 bases are TGTGCCAGCAAGAAGTCGGGTCTCGCAGATACGCAGTATTTT. Protein sequence: CASKKSGLADTQYF.

This clonotype showed up many times. The J gene is TRBJ2-1, the V gene TRBV4-1; D remains ambiguous. The CDR3 totals 14 residues. Germline V gene lookup returns CDR1 MGHRA and CDR2 YSYEKL. Trimming cost V 0 bases and J 6 bases, with 9 bases left between them. CDR3 sequence reads: CASSQEIGFNEQFF. CDR3 in DNA: TGCGCCAGCAGCCAAGAAATTGGCTTCAATGAGCAGTTCTTC.

This clonotype was counted between two and nine times. The gene calls are TRBV10-3 and TRBJ2-5; 8 positions agree with TRBD1. Germline loops: CDR1 ENHRY, CDR2 SYGVKD. V lost 4 bases and J lost 5; bases outside the gene matches: 6. The CDR3 is 14 residues long. The CDR3 is CAISGTDRGETQYF. The CDR3 DNA is TGTGCCATCAGTGGGACAGACAGGGGCGAGACCCAGTACTTC.

V is TRBV7-9 and J is TRBJ1-4; maybe TRBD1 (5 bases). V lost 4 bases, J lost 0 bases, and 12 bases lay in between. The germline CDR1 and CDR2 sequences are SEHNR and FQNEAQ (reference sequence). CDR3 length: 16 residues. CDR3 sequence: CASSWGISPTNEKLFF. The CDR3 nucleotides are TGTGCCAGCAGCTGGGGGATCTCTCCAACTAATGAAAAACTGTTTTTT.

This chain uses TRBV12-3 or TRBV12-4 with TRBJ1-4; possibly TRBD1 for D (6 bases). V was cut by 7 bases and J by 3 bases, with 15 bases left in between. There are 15 residues in the CDR3. DNA for the CDR3: TGTGCCAGCAATCTCAGGGGCAGCCCTAATGAAAAACTGTTTTTT. Encoded protein: CASNLRGSPNEKLFF.

The chain is built from TRBV5-1 and TRBJ1-2, with 9 positions matching TRBD1. J gave up 3 bases and V 0 bases, and 9 bases lay outside the gene matches. The CDR3 has 17 residues. Per the germline V gene, CDR1 is SGHRS and CDR2 is YFSETQ. The CDR3 loop is CASSLVGQGRVDYGYTF. The CDR3 region has the DNA TGCGCCAGCAGCTTGGTGGGACAGGGTAGAGTGGACTATGGCTACACCTTC.

The chain uses TRBV4-2 and TRBJ2-5; D is perhaps TRBD1 (5 bases). V shed 4 bases and J shed 5 bases, with 23 bases lying between them. The CDR3 runs to 17 residues. Germline V gene lookup returns CDR1 LGHNA and CDR2 YNFKEQ. The CDR3 is CASSPSSRADGGETQYF. The DNA for the CDR3 is TGTGCCAGCAGCCCCTCTTCCAGGGCTGATGGTGGGGAGACCCAGTACTTC.

This clonotype was seen repeatedly, ten times or more. The chain has TRBV6-2 or TRBV6-3 and TRBJ2-1, with D perhaps being TRBD1 or TRBD2 (5 bases each). V shed 2 bases and J shed 4 bases, with 9 bases lying between them. Germline lookup yields CDR1 MNHEY and CDR2 SVGEGT. The CDR3 loop spans 14 amino acids. The CDR3 loop reads CASSYGTKYNEQFF. CDR3 bases: TGTGCCAGCAGTTACGGGACCAAATACAATGAGCAGTTCTTC.

This clonotype was seen a handful of times. V is TRBV2 and J is TRBJ1-6; D unresolved. Germline V gives CDR1 SNHLY, CDR2 FYNNEI. The ends were cut back, 6 bases at V and 7 bases at J, with 10 bases in the middle. The CDR3 spans 13 residues. This CDR3 is CASRFTENSPLHF. Here the CDR3 DNA reads TGTGCCAGCAGGTTCACAGAGAATTCACCCCTCCACTTT.

This clonotype showed up just a few times. The gene calls are TRBV6-5 and TRBJ1-5; D unresolved. Trimming removed 6 bases from V and 6 bases from J, with 12 bases in between. The CDR3 spans 13 residues. CDR1 MNHEY and CDR2 SVGAGI come from the germline V gene. The CDR3 DNA sequence: TGTGCCAGCAGCGACGGACGACTTCAGCCCCAGCATTTT. It encodes CASSDGRLQPQHF.

The gene calls are TRBV4-1 and TRBJ2-5; 7 bases agree with TRBD1. Germline-derived CDR1 and CDR2 are MGHRA and YSYEKL. V was pared by 2 bases and J by 11 bases, with 14 bases of the junction left unmatched. The CDR3 has 15 amino acids. The CDR3, as DNA: TGCGCCAGCAGCCAACTACAGGGGAACGGTAATGAGCAGTACTTC. It is translated as CASSQLQGNGNEQYF.

This clonotype was counted a single time. This chain connects TRBV6-5 to TRBJ1-3; D is possibly TRBD1 (5 bases). Between the trimmed V and J ends, which lost 2 bases and 0 bases, there was a span of 14 bases. The CDR3 runs to 17 residues. Germline CDR1 and CDR2: MNHEY and SVGAGI. The CDR3 region has the DNA TGTGCCAGCAGTTACAACACTCCAGGGCTCTCTGGAAACACCATATATTTT. Its translation: CASSYNTPGLSGNTIYF.

In its sample, this clonotype was seen once. This chain joins TRBV7-9 and TRBJ2-2, with 9 nucleotides matching TRBD2. Unmatched junction bases numbered 8, after V lost 5 bases and J lost 4 bases. CDR3 length: 16 residues. Germline V gene data show CDR1 as SEHNR and CDR2 as FQNEAQ (reference sequence). CDR3 in amino acids: CASSRRGGRSTGELFF. CDR3 DNA sequence: TGTGCCAGCAGCCGGCGGGGGGGCCGAAGCACCGGGGAGCTGTTTTTT.

Many counts were recorded for this clonotype. The chain is built from TRBV29-1 and TRBJ2-4; possibly TRBD1 or TRBD2 for D (6 bases each). Trimming removed 7 bases at V and 0 bases at J, with 16 bases between. Germline CDR1 is SQVTM and CDR2 is ANQGSEA. This CDR3 is built from 15 residues. The CDR3 bases are TGCAGCGCCGTAACAGGGACTCTAGCCAAAAACATTCAGTACTTC. Translated: CSAVTGTLAKNIQYF.

The J gene is TRBJ2-7, the V gene TRBV6-5; D remains unclear. The V gene lost 5 bases and the J gene lost 5 bases, with 13 bases spanning the gap. Germline lookup yields CDR1 MNHEY and CDR2 SVGAGI. This CDR3 contains 13 residues. Here the CDR3 reads CASSTAVYHEQYF. In nucleotides, the CDR3 is TGTGCCAGCAGTACGGCCGTGTACCACGAGCAGTACTTC.

This clonotype was seen a handful of times. The rearrangement links TRBV27 to TRBJ1-2, with D possibly TRBD1 on 6 matching bases. Germline V CDR1 and CDR2: MNHEY, SMNVEV (reference sequence). This CDR3 is built from 17 residues. Trimming took off 0 bases at V and 9 bases at J, with 23 bases between the two ends. The CDR3 loop is CASSLSWADRQAGSYTF. The DNA for the CDR3 is TGTGCCAGCAGTTTATCGTGGGCAGACCGACAGGCAGGTAGCTACACCTTC.

The chain uses TRBV30 and TRBJ1-5; 7 nucleotides match TRBD1. The V and J ends lost 3 bases and 3 bases, in that order; junction bases with no gene match: 5. Germline loops: CDR1 GTSNPN, CDR2 SVGIG (reference sequence). This CDR3 is built from 14 residues. The CDR3 is CAWRRGQDNQPQHF. CDR3 nucleotide sequence: TGTGCCTGGAGGAGGGGGCAGGACAATCAGCCCCAGCATTTT.

This clonotype came up a few times. J is TRBJ1-2 and V is TRBV20-1; possible D gene TRBD1, 6 bases. Germline-derived CDR1 and CDR2 are DFQATT and SNEGSKA (reference sequence). V was shortened by 6 bases and J by 4 bases, with 18 bases between the two germline ends. This CDR3 region has 14 residues. This chain's CDR3 is CSAKQGGGPYGYTF. The CDR3 DNA is TGCAGTGCAAAACAGGGAGGAGGTCCCTATGGCTACACCTTC.